What follows are 2 T cell receptor beta chains derived from one specimen sequenced in a study of regulatory T cells in long-lasting Graves disease. Building the TCR beta libraries relied on iRepertoire HTBI primers, and CDR3 regions underwent Arm-PCR. MiXCR was run by TCRdb on the multiplex PCR reads, yielding one entry per CDR3 protein. The sample lists about 200,000 distinct CDR3 sequences, about 16% occurring once. The time point: newly diagnosed GD, antithyroid drugs for less than 3 months. PBMC RNA served as the TCR library source. Source: peripheral blood mononuclear cells (PBMCs), taken at new diagnosis, from a patient treated with antithyroid drugs. The receptors come from a female donor with Graves disease.

A note on this clonotype: At one end, the junction sequence differs from germline, possibly due to a read error. The chain recombines TRBV6-4 with TRBJ2-2, with D possibly matching TRBD2 (5 bases). The CDR3 is 15 amino acids. The germline CDR1 and CDR2 sequences are MRHNA and SNTAGT. This CDR3 is CASSYSKGSTGEPFF. The CDR3 region has the DNA TGTGCCAGCAGTTACTCGAAGGGAAGCACCGGGGAGCCGTTTTTT.

V usage is TRBV4-1 and J usage is TRBJ2-7; 10 bases fit TRBD1. Germline values: CDR1 MGHRA, CDR2 YSYEKL. The V gene end was trimmed by 6 bases and the J gene end by 1 base; junction bases not matched to a gene: 6. The CDR3 runs 15 residues. The CDR3 protein is CASRARDRGSYEQYF. Here the CDR3 DNA reads TGCGCCAGCAGGGCCCGGGACAGGGGTTCCTACGAGCAGTACTTC.